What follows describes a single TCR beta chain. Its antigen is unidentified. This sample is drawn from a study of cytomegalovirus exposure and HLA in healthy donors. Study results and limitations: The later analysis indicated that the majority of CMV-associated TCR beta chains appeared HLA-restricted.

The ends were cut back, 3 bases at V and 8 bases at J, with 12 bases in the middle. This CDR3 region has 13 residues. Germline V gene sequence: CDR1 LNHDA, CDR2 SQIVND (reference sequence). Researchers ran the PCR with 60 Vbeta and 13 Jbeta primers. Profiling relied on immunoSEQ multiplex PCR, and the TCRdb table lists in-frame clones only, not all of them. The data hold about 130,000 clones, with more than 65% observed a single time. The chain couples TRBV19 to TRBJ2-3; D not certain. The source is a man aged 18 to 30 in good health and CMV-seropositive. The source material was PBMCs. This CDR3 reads CASSIEVRGTQYF. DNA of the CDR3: TGTGCCAGTAGTATTGAGGTGCGAGGTACGCAGTATTTT.